This T cell receptor (beta chain) was identified in a study of radiotherapy plus CTLA-4 blockade in lung cancer. Overall study results and limits: Subsequent to radiotherapy plus ipilimumab, tumor-derived TCR clones underwent expansion in blood. Early clone dynamics of blood T cells, plus interferon-beta, reportedly predicted response best.

Germline CDR1 SNHLY, CDR2 FYNNEI. There are 10 residues in the CDR3. Lung cancer patients with chemo-refractory metastatic non-small-cell disease were given focal radiation plus CTLA-4 blockade with ipilimumab. The table came from immunoSEQ multiplex PCR; TCRdb's copy has only in-frame clones and leaves some out. The sample lists nearly 110,000 clones, more than 70% seen once, with 2% to 3% in the top ten. Concerning this clone itself: What it binds is not known. Compared with germline, one end of the junction differs, possibly owing to a read error.

The specimen was peripheral blood, collected from a patient treated with radiotherapy plus ipilimumab. The chain recombines TRBV2 with TRBJ2-7, with D perhaps assigned TRBD1 or TRBD2 (5 bases each). The sequence was obtained from a human donor with non-small cell lung cancer that progressed on radiotherapy plus ipilimumab. Some clones in this sample may be carry-over from other donors' samples. In DNA form, the CDR3 reads TGTGCCAGCAGTAGCGGCAGGGATAATTTC. Residues: CASSSGRDNF.